One and the same sample provided the 17 T cell receptor beta chains below, sequenced in a study of tumor-infiltrating lymphocytes in primary liver carcinoma. Researchers generated TCR beta cDNA from around 0.55 ug of total RNA, relying on a constant-region primer. Libraries covering TCR beta were generated through three nested multiplex PCR rounds (using a slightly modified ARM-PCR). A C-beta reverse primer was combined with TRBV1-TRBV30 forward primers in the first two PCR rounds, and each round had roughly 9 cycles. Each CDR3 protein gets one entry after TCRdb re-called the multiplex PCR reads with MiXCR. The sample gives fewer than 350,000 distinct CDR3 sequences, over 55% of which show up once; 9% is in the top ten. In addition to blood RNA drawn from unsorted whole blood, germline DNA was extracted. The sequencing input was peripheral blood. Receptor source: a man in his forties with primary liver carcinoma and hepatitis B virus infection.

Remarks on this clonotype: This CDR3 is missing its conserved last phenylalanine or tryptophan, likely due to a read error. The chain employs TRBV7-9 and TRBJ2-7, with no clear D. Germline CDR1 reads SEHNR; CDR2 reads FQNEAQ (reference sequence). The CDR3 sequence is 13 residues long. CDR3 nucleotides: TGTACCAGCTCCCCAGGCCCCAGTTACGAGCAGTACCTC. Protein: CTSSPGPSYEQYL.

Remarks on this clonotype: A much larger clone differs by one base, so this may be a read error. The chain couples TRBV4-1 to TRBJ1-5; TRBD1 matches 7 bases. CDR3 size: 16 residues. Per germline, CDR1 MGHRA and CDR2 YSYEKL. For the CDR3, the DNA is TGCGCCAGCAGCCGAGGTAGGGACAGTCGAAATCAGTCCCAGCATTTT. Protein: CASSRGRDSRNQSQHF.

This clonotype was detected many times. The chain uses TRBV12-3 or TRBV12-4 and TRBJ2-3; D gene unclear. This CDR3 region has 13 residues. V was pared by 2 bases and J by 2 bases, with 5 bases between. In DNA form, the CDR3 reads TGTGCCAGCAGTTTATACAACACAGATACGCAGTATTTT. Translation gives CASSLYNTDTQYF.

The rearrangement joins TRBV29-1 to TRBJ2-5; TRBD2 matches 13 bases. V lost 8 bases, J lost 9 bases, and 15 bases stayed unmatched. Germline-derived CDR1 and CDR2 are SQVTM and ANQGSEA. The CDR3 extends over 15 amino acids. Here the CDR3 reads CSTAGTSGISGAQYF. CDR3 sequence (DNA): TGCAGCACCGCCGGGACTAGCGGGATTTCGGGCGCCCAGTACTTC. Together with reference TRBV29-1 and TRBJ2-5, the CDR3 gives the full variable domain: SAVISQKPSRDICQRGTSLTIQCQVDSQVTMMFWYRQQPGQSLTLIATANQGSEATYESGFVIDKFPISRPNLTFSTLTVSNMSPEDSSIYLCSTAGTSGISGAQYFGPGTRLLVL.

The gene calls are TRBV12-5 and TRBJ2-1; 11 nucleotides agree with TRBD2. There are 15 residues in the CDR3. V was clipped by 7 bases and J by 10 bases; unmatched bases: 12. CDR1 is LGHNT and CDR2 is FRNRAP in the germline V gene. CDR3 DNA sequence: TGTGCTAGTGATTTTAGCGGGAGGGCCCTCAAAGAGCAGTTCTTC. Translation gives CASDFSGRALKEQFF.

In regard to this clonotype: This may be a read error, as it is one base from a much larger clone. Here the CDR3 reads CASNYSTYTDTQYF. As DNA, the CDR3 is TGTGCCAGCAATTACTCGACATACACAGATACGCAGTATTTT. The chain is built from TRBV6-5 and TRBJ2-3; the D is unclear. Germline V CDR1 and CDR2: MNHEY, SVGAGI. This CDR3 is built from 14 residues.

Worth noting for this clonotype: The junction shows a germline mismatch at one end, possibly a read error. V usage is TRBV4-2 and J usage is TRBJ2-1; 12 nucleotides match TRBD2. CDR3 length: 18 residues. Germline values: CDR1 LGHNA, CDR2 YNFKEQ. The CDR3 loop reads CVSSQRTSGARSYNEQFF. For the CDR3, the DNA is TGTGTCAGCAGCCAAAGGACTAGCGGGGCACGCTCCTACAATGAGCAGTTCTTC.

On this clonotype itself: A read error is possible here, since a much larger clone lies one base away. Written as DNA, the CDR3 is TGCAGCGTTGTACCCCTTAGCCGTCTGAATGAGAAGTTCTTC. Translation: CSVVPLSRLNEKFF. The rearrangement uses TRBV29-1 and TRBJ2-1; no clear D gene. The CDR3 runs to 14 residues. From germline, CDR1 is SQVTM and CDR2 ANQGSEA.

A note on this clonotype: It may be a read error: a sequence one base away is much more abundant. The chain uses TRBV6-1 and TRBJ2-3; D gene uncertain. CDR1 is MNHNS and CDR2 is SASEGT in the germline V gene. The CDR3 is 15 amino acids. CDR3 DNA sequence: TGTCCCAGCAGCGACAACCCGGCCCAAACAGATACGCAGTATTTT. It is translated as CPSSDNPAQTDTQYF.

This sequence joins TRBV5-6 and TRBJ1-3; 9 bases are shared with TRBD1. V shed 4 bases, J shed 3 bases, and the junction held 8 bases outside the gene matches. The germline V gene has CDR1 SGHDT and CDR2 YYEEEE. The CDR3 totals 16 residues. CDR3 amino acids: CASSRGQGNVGNTIYF. The CDR3 nucleotides read TGTGCCAGCAGCCGTGGACAGGGGAATGTTGGAAACACCATATATTTT.

This clonotype turned up a few times. This sequence may be a read error, since a much larger clone differs from it by one base. The chain couples TRBV12-3 or TRBV12-4 to TRBJ1-1; 8 nucleotides match TRBD1. The CDR3 is 13 residues long. V shed 5 bases and J 5 bases; nucleotides not matched to a gene: 4. As DNA, the CDR3 is TGTGCCAGCAGTGGGACAGGCTCGACTGAAGCTTTCTTT. Encoded protein: CASSGTGSTEAFF.

As regards this clonotype: This may arise from a read error, as a much more abundant clone is one base away. V is TRBV12-3 or TRBV12-4 and J is TRBJ2-1; 7 bases map to TRBD2. The CDR3 covers 14 residues. In DNA form, the CDR3 reads TGTACCAGCAGTCCTAGCGGCAGTTACAATGAGCAGTTCTTC. Protein product: CTSSPSGSYNEQFF.

In regard to this clonotype: A much more abundant neighbour one base away suggests this may be a read error. The CDR3 spells CASRNRGRLSGSTIYF. The DNA for the CDR3 is TGTGCCAGCAGAAACAGGGGACGGCTCTCTGGAAGCACCATATATTTT. The chain couples TRBV28 to TRBJ1-3, with 7 bases matching TRBD1. CDR3 length: 16 amino acids. Germline assignment: CDR1 MDHEN and CDR2 SYDVKM.

With respect to this clonotype: A clone one base away is much larger, so this may be a read error. The chain combines TRBV29-1 with TRBJ2-1, with D possibly being TRBD1 (5 bases). The CDR3 length is 13 residues. Germline V lookup: CDR1 SQVTM, CDR2 ANQGSEA. CDR3 loop: CSVLSMQDNGQFF. In nucleotides, the CDR3 is TGCAGCGTTCTCTCTATGCAGGACAATGGGCAGTTCTTC.

This clonotype was observed once. This chain joins TRBV6-2 or TRBV6-3 and TRBJ2-7; possibly TRBD2 for D (5 bases). This CDR3 region has 16 residues. Germline V CDR1 and CDR2: MNHEY, SVGEGT. Deletions cut 4 bases from V and 4 bases from J, with 20 bases between. For the CDR3, the DNA is TGTGCCAGCAGTTTCGGAATAACGGGGTGTGTATACGAGCAGTACTTC. This translates into CASSFGITGCVYEQYF.

The sample holds one count of this clonotype. The CDR3 does not end in the conserved phenylalanine or tryptophan, so this is likely a read error. This rearrangement joins TRBV30 to TRBJ2-5; 9 nucleotides align to TRBD2. The DNA matches TRBJ2-1 better at its end, which makes the J call doubtful. Per the germline V gene, CDR1 is GTSNPN and CDR2 is SVGIG (reference sequence). This CDR3 contains 18 residues. The CDR3 DNA is TGTGCCTGGAGTGTACTTCGGGCTAGCGGGGCCGGGCACAATGAGCAGTTCTTA. It encodes CAWSVLRASGAGHNEQFL.

Notes on this clonotype: Germline is not matched at one junction end, which may reflect a read error. The V call is TRBV11-1, the J call TRBJ2-3, with D perhaps matching TRBD1 or TRBD2 (5 bases each). Germline V gene data show CDR1 as SGHAT and CDR2 as FQDESV (reference sequence). The CDR3 loop spans 19 amino acids. CDR3 in DNA: TGTGACAGCAGCTCTGGGGGAAGCTCTGTTGGAGCCCGCACTGATACGCGGTATTTT. It encodes CDSSSGGSSVGARTDTRYF.